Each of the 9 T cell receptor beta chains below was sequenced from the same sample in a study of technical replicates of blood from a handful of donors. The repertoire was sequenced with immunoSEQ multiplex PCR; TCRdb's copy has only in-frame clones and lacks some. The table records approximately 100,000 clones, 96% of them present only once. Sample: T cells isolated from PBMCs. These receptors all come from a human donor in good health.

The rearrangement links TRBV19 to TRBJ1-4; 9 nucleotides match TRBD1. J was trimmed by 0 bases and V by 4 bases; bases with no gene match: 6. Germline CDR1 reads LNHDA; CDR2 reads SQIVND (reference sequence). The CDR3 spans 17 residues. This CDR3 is CASSTPTGGATNEKLFF. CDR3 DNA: TGTGCCAGTAGTACCCCTACAGGGGGCGCAACTAATGAAAAACTGTTTTTT.

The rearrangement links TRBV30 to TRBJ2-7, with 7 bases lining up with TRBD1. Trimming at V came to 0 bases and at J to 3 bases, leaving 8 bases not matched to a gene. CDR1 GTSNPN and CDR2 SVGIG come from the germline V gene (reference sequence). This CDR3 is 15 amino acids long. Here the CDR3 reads CAWSVDRVFNYEQYF. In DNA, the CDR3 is TGTGCCTGGAGTGTAGACAGGGTCTTTAACTACGAGCAGTACTTC.

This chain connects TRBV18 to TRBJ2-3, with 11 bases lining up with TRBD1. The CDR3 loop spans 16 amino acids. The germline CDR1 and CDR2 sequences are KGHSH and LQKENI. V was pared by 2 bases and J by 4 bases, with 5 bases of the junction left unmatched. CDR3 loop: CASSPEWDRGADTQYF. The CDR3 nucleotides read TGTGCCAGCTCACCAGAGTGGGACAGGGGGGCAGATACGCAGTATTTT.

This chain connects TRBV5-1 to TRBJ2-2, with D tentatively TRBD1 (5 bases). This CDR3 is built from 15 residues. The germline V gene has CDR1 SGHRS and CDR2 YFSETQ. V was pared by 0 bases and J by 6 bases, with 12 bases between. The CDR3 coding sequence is TGCGCCAGCAGCTTGGACGCAGGGCGCGCCGGGGAGCTGTTTTTT. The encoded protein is CASSLDAGRAGELFF. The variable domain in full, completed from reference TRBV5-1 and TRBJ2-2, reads KAGVTQTPRYLIKTRGQQVTLSCSPISGHRSVSWYQQTPGQGLQFLFEYFSETQRNKGNFPGRFSGRQFSNSRSEMNVSTLELGDSALYLCASSLDAGRAGELFFGEGSRLTVL.

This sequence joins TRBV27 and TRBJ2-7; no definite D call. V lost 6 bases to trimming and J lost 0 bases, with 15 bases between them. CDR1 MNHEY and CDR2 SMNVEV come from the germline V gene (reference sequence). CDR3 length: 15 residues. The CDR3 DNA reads TGTGCCAGCAGATTCATTACGGAGAGCTCCTACGAGCAGTACTTC. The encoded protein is CASRFITESSYEQYF.

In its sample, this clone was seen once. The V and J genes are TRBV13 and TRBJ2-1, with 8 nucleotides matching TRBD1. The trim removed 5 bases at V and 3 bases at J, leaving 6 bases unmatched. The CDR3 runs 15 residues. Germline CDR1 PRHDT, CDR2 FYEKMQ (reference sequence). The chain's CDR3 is CASSHRDRFYNEQFF. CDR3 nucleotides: TGTGCCAGCAGCCACCGGGACAGGTTCTACAATGAGCAGTTCTTC.

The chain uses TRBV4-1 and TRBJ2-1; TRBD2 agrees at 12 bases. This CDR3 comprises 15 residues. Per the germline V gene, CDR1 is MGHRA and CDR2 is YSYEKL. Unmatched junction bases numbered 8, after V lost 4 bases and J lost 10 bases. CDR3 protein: CASSRSSGGAWEQFF. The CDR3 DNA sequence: TGCGCCAGCAGCCGATCTAGCGGGGGGGCATGGGAGCAGTTCTTC.

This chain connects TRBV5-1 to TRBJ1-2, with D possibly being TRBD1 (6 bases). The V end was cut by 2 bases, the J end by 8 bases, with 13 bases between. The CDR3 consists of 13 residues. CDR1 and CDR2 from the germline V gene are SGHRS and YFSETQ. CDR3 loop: CASSFRQAGGYTF. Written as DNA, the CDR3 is TGCGCCAGCAGCTTTCGACAGGCGGGCGGCTACACCTTC.

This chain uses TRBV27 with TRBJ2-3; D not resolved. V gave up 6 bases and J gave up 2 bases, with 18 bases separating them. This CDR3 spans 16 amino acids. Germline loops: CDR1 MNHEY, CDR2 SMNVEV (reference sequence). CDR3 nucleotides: TGTGCCAGCAGAGCCATCCTGAACAGAACCACAGATACGCAGTATTTT. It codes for CASRAILNRTTDTQYF.